This T cell receptor (beta chain) was captured in a study of blood T cell repertoires in COVID-19. Study-wide context: Spain, Italy and the United States supplied samples that represented acute and convalescent COVID-19.

Authors' analysis steps: Estimation of nucleated cell counts relied on the amplification of reference gene primers. This table comes from immunoSEQ multiplex PCR, and its TCRdb copy is limited to in-frame clones, with some not included. Clonal size and the V and J genes are those of that table, whereas D and trimming came from the DNA. The sample lists under 250,000 clones, 88% seen once, with roughly 6.7% in the top ten. It was during active infection that Seattle patients were enrolled and then longitudinally followed. The specimen sequenced was peripheral blood. The sequence derives from a woman in her twenties or thirties with COVID-19, enrolled during active disease.

The CDR3 region is CASSYSGQPKARLTSTDTQYF. The CDR3 DNA sequence: TGTGCCAGCAGTTATTCGGGACAACCAAAGGCCCGCTTAACTAGCACAGATACGCAGTATTTT. This rearrangement joins TRBV11-2 to TRBJ2-3, with D maybe TRBD1 (6 bases). Germline loops: CDR1 SGHAT, CDR2 FQNNGV. This CDR3 is built from 21 residues. Trimming took off 6 bases at V and 0 bases at J, with 31 bases between the two ends.